A selection of T cell receptor beta chains follows, all from one sample in a study of CD4 T cells in relation to SARS-CoV-2 and coronaviruses. No antigen has been identified for these receptors. TCRdb's copy holds only in-frame clones and misses some; the assay was immunoSEQ multiplex PCR. The sample contains around 26,000 clones, about 70% of which appear only once. Sequences were obtained from CD4+ T cells from PBMCs, cultured in vitro. These TCRs come from a human donor in good health. The CDR3 runs from the conserved cysteine through the conserved F or W. The D gene is left open where the match is weak. Size tells how often a clone was seen (once, few, many) or the class of an expanded clone, and some rows leave it out.

- | TRBJ1-2 | - | TRBV5-1 | TGCGCCAGCAGCTTGGCGGGGGATGGCTACACCTTC | CASSLAGDGYTF
- | TRBJ1-1 | - | TRBV18 | TGTGCCAGCTCACCAAGGGAGGCACTGAACACTGAAGCTTTCTTT | CASSPREALNTEAFF
- | TRBJ2-3 | TRBD1 | TRBV27 | TGTGCCAGCAGTGCCCCGTGGGACAGGGGGAGAAGGGATACGCAGTATTTT | CASSAPWDRGRRDTQYF
- | TRBJ1-1 | TRBD1 | TRBV29-1 | TGCAGCGTTATCCCTGGGAACAGGGGGGCGAACACTGAAGCTTTCTTT | CSVIPGNRGANTEAFF
once | TRBJ2-2 | - | TRBV2 | TGTGCCAGCAGTGAATTTATGGGCGCCGGGGAGCTGTTTTTT | CASSEFMGAGELFF
- | TRBJ2-7 | TRBD1 | TRBV6-4 | TGTGCCAGCAGTGACCGTCTCCGGGACAGGGGTCCGGGGGAGCAGTACTTC | CASSDRLRDRGPGEQYF
- | TRBJ1-2 | TRBD1 | TRBV29-1 | TGCAGCGTTGAAGGCCCGGGACAGGTATATGGCTACACCTTC | CSVEGPGQVYGYTF
few | TRBJ2-5 | TRBD1 | TRBV12-3/TRBV12-4 | TGTGCCAGCAGATGGACAGGGGAGGCGACCCAGTACTTC | CASRWTGEATQYF
- | TRBJ1-1 | - | TRBV12-1 | TGTGCCAGCAGCTCCAATAAGTGCTACTATGAAGCTTTCTTT | CASSSNKCYYEAFF
- | TRBJ1-3 | - | TRBV13 | TGTGCCAGCAGCCTAAGTCTGGGAAACTCTGGAAACACCATATATTTT | CASSLSLGNSGNTIYF
- | TRBJ2-3 | - | TRBV10-3 | TGTGCCATCAGTGACGGCAGGGCGGGAGATACGCAGTATTTT | CAISDGRAGDTQYF
few | TRBJ1-2 | - | TRBV12-3/TRBV12-4 | TGTGCCAGCACCGCCAGAGAGGGAATTGGCTACACCTTC | CASTAREGIGYTF
- | TRBJ1-1 | TRBD1 | TRBV6-6 | TGTGCCAGCATTCCACGGACAGGGACGGGCACTGAAGCTTTCTTT | CASIPRTGTGTEAFF
- | TRBJ2-3 | TRBD2 | TRBV2 | TGTGCCAGCAGTGGGGGAGCGGGAGAGGGTACAGATACGCAGTATTTT | CASSGGAGEGTDTQYF
- | TRBJ1-2 | TRBD1 | TRBV4-1 | TGCGCCAGCAGCCAAACCGGGACAGGGGACTATGGCTACACCTTC | CASSQTGTGDYGYTF
- | TRBJ1-1 | TRBD1 | TRBV7-2 | TGTGCCAGCAGCCTCAGACAGGGGGCGCAGAGTGCGGAAGCTTTCTTT | CASSLRQGAQSAEAFF
- | TRBJ1-2 | TRBD1 | TRBV3-1/TRBV3-2 | TGTGCCAGCAGCCAAGTCGACAGGGAGGGTGGCTACACCTTC | CASSQVDREGGYTF